This TCR beta chain was identified in a study of beta chain features in type 1 diabetes. Every isolated RNA sample was fully reverse transcribed, so sequencing captured expressed TCRB transcripts. Here immunoSEQ multiplex PCR was the method, and the copy in TCRdb shows in-frame clones only, minus some. The profile shows 200,000 to 250,000 clones, approximately 13% of them singletons. Germline CDR1 reads SGDLS; CDR2 reads YYNGEE. This CDR3 has 14 residues. V shed 0 bases and J shed 10 bases, with 15 bases lying between them. Whole-study results and caveats: There was a moderate but significant shortening of TCRB CDR3s in all four CD4+ subsets of Type 1 diabetes patients.

For this clone: The antigen remains unidentified.

The V and J genes are TRBV9 and TRBJ2-3; the D gene is possibly TRBD2 (6 bases). The sequence came from a man under 40 with type 1 diabetes. The sample comprised naive CD4+ T cells from blood. The chain's CDR3 is CASSVATGVGPQYF. CDR3 bases: TGTGCCAGCAGCGTAGCTACGGGGGTAGGCCCGCAGTATTTT.